Below, 27 T cell receptor beta chains from the same sample are listed, as sequenced in a study of cytomegalovirus exposure and HLA in healthy donors. PCR used 60 Vbeta primers and 13 Jbeta primers. Repertoires were generated with immunoSEQ multiplex PCR, while TCRdb's copy carries only in-frame clones and drops some. This table has about 85,000 clones, over 70% appearing once. Sequenced material: PBMCs. Receptor source: a middle-aged man in good health and CMV-seropositive.

This clone came up a few times. The V call is TRBV15, the J call TRBJ1-4, with 9 bases identical to TRBD1. The junction had 4 bases not matched to a gene; V was cut back by 8 bases and J by 6 bases. The CDR3 is 13 amino acids. Germline assignment: CDR1 LNHNV and CDR2 YYDKDF (reference sequence). The DNA for the CDR3 is TGTGCCACCTCCCGGGACAGGGATGAAAAACTGTTTTTT. As protein: CATSRDRDEKLFF.

About this clone: A junction boundary mismatches the germline segment, possibly from a read error. The sample contains more than one DNA sequence encoding this CDR3. The chain joins TRBV19 to TRBJ1-3; D might be TRBD1 (6 bases). CDR1 is LNHDA, CDR2 SQIVND, per germline (reference sequence). This CDR3 is built from 13 residues. The CDR3 coding sequence is TGTGCCAGCAACAGGGATTTGGGAAACACCATATACTTT. Its translation: CASNRDLGNTIYF.

V and J are TRBV27 and TRBJ2-1, with D possibly being TRBD1 (6 bases). The V gene's germline CDR1 is MNHEY and CDR2 SMNVEV (reference sequence). V lost 6 bases, J lost 2 bases, and 11 bases lay in between. There are 14 residues in the CDR3. DNA for the CDR3: TGTGCCAGCAGCAGGGGAAGGACCTACAATGAGCAGTTCTTC. This codes for CASSRGRTYNEQFF.

The genes are TRBV9 and TRBJ2-1; TRBD2 aligns across 13 bases. The ends lost 3 bases at V and 5 bases at J; junction bases unmatched: 2. The CDR3 runs 15 residues. Germline CDR1 and CDR2: SGDLS and YYNGEE. CDR3 region: CASSGGLAGDNEQFF. CDR3 sequence (DNA): TGTGCCAGCAGCGGCGGACTAGCGGGGGACAATGAGCAGTTCTTC.

Worth noting for this clone: The junction departs from the called germline gene at one end, perhaps through a read error. The chain employs TRBV7-9 and TRBJ1-2, with D uncertain. Germline V gene sequence: CDR1 SEHNR, CDR2 FQNEAQ (reference sequence). The CDR3 spans 13 residues. In nucleotides, the CDR3 is TGTTCCAGCAGCTTAGTTCGGGAATTGGGATACACCTTC. Translation gives CSSSLVRELGYTF.

This chain connects TRBV5-1 to TRBJ1-2; the D gene is possibly TRBD1 (6 bases). The CDR3 is 16 amino acids. Germline V gives CDR1 SGHRS, CDR2 YFSETQ. The V gene lost 5 bases and the J gene lost 0 bases, with 17 bases spanning the gap. CDR3 bases: TGCGCCAGCAGATCGTCTGGACAGCTATCTAACTATGGCTACACCTTC. Protein product: CASRSSGQLSNYGYTF.

This clone appeared once. The chain employs TRBV18 and TRBJ2-1; 12 bases agree with TRBD2. V gave up 0 bases and J gave up 7 bases; unmatched junction bases: 7. Germline V gene data show CDR1 as KGHSH and CDR2 as LQKENI. The CDR3 runs to 17 residues. The CDR3 nucleotides read TGTGCCAGCTCACCACCGGCTAGCGGGAGGGCCGAGAATGAGCAGTTCTTC. It codes for CASSPPASGRAENEQFF.

The chain joins TRBV10-3 to TRBJ1-2, with D possibly matching TRBD1 (5 bases). V was shortened by 2 bases and J by 6 bases, with 7 bases between the two germline ends. CDR1 and CDR2 from the germline V gene are ENHRY and SYGVKD. The CDR3 length is 12 residues. The DNA of the CDR3 is TGTGCCATCAGTGAGCGGGGGGATGGCTACACCTTC. This sequence encodes CAISERGDGYTF.

V gene TRBV15 combines with J gene TRBJ2-2; a weak D match, TRBD1 (5 bases). Germline V gives CDR1 LNHNV, CDR2 YYDKDF (reference sequence). The CDR3 consists of 15 residues. Trimming cost V 7 bases and J 1 base, with 13 bases left between them. The CDR3 nucleotides are TGTGCCACCAACTTACCAGGGAAGAACACCGGGGAGCTGTTTTTT. Encoded protein: CATNLPGKNTGELFF.

V and J are TRBV7-2 and TRBJ2-1; 7 bases are a match to TRBD2. The CDR3 is 16 amino acids. Per germline, CDR1 SGHTA and CDR2 FQGNSA. The V gene end was trimmed by 3 bases and the J gene end by 0 bases; junction bases not matched to a gene: 5. In DNA, the CDR3 is TGTGCCAGCAGCTTTACTAGCGTAAGCTCCTACAATGAGCAGTTCTTC. This translates into CASSFTSVSSYNEQFF.

The J gene is TRBJ2-7, the V gene TRBV4-2, with D perhaps matching TRBD2 (5 bases). The germline V and J ends were trimmed by 0 bases and 1 base, with 10 bases remaining between them. The CDR3 is made up of 15 amino acids. From germline, CDR1 is LGHNA and CDR2 YNFKEQ. Here the CDR3 DNA reads TGTGCCAGCAGCCAAGAAATTCGGGGTTCCTACGAGCAGTACTTC. Translating it yields CASSQEIRGSYEQYF.

The chain is built from TRBV4-3 and TRBJ1-6, with 7 bases identical to TRBD1. This CDR3 is 13 amino acids long. Germline trimming cut 3 bases from V and 7 bases from J; bases unmatched to any gene: 0. Germline CDR1 and CDR2: LGHNA and YSLEER. The CDR3 protein is CASSQDRNSPLHF. In nucleotides, the CDR3 is TGCGCCAGCAGCCAGGACAGGAATTCACCCCTCCACTTT.

This chain connects TRBV5-1 to TRBJ2-1, with 7 bases that match TRBD2. V gave up 0 bases and J gave up 0 bases; unmatched junction bases: 3. The CDR3 covers 16 residues. Germline CDR1 reads SGHRS; CDR2 reads YFSETQ. The DNA of the CDR3 is TGCGCCAGCAGCTTGGGAGGCGGGAGCTCCTACAATGAGCAGTTCTTC. This gives the protein CASSLGGGSSYNEQFF.

The rearrangement links TRBV2 to TRBJ2-5; 10 bases line up with TRBD2. Germline CDR1 is SNHLY and CDR2 is FYNNEI. V lost 0 bases to trimming and J lost 4 bases; unmatched junction nucleotides: 11. The CDR3 runs 18 residues. The CDR3 loop reads CASSEARTSGVRGETQYF. DNA for the CDR3: TGTGCCAGCAGTGAAGCCCGGACTAGCGGAGTCCGAGGAGAGACCCAGTACTTC.

The chain is built from TRBV5-1 and TRBJ2-1, with 12 bases identical to TRBD2. The V gene's germline CDR1 is SGHRS and CDR2 YFSETQ. Losses at the gene ends were 4 bases for V and 8 bases for J; bases not matched to a gene: 7. This CDR3 contains 15 residues. CDR3 sequence: CASSPGLAGQHEQFF. Written as DNA, the CDR3 is TGCGCCAGCAGCCCGGGACTAGCGGGCCAGCATGAGCAGTTCTTC.

This sequence joins TRBV5-6 and TRBJ2-5; D is perhaps TRBD1 or TRBD2 (5 bases each). The tail of the sequence fits TRBJ2-7 better, so the J call may be wrong. The CDR3 spans 13 residues. Germline lookup yields CDR1 SGHDT and CDR2 YYEEEE. DNA for the CDR3: TGTGCCAGCAGCTGGGACGGGGACTACGAGCAGTACTTC. It specifies CASSWDGDYEQYF.

The chain links TRBV13 to TRBJ1-1; 12 bases match TRBD1. The germline gives CDR1 PRHDT, CDR2 FYEKMQ (reference sequence). After removal of 3 bases from V and 0 bases from J, the junction contained 5 bases not matched to a gene. This CDR3 region has 17 residues. In DNA, the CDR3 is TGTGCCAGCAGCTTCCTCCGGGACAGGGGGCTGAACACTGAAGCTTTCTTT. This gives the protein CASSFLRDRGLNTEAFF.

The chain joins TRBV7-9 to TRBJ2-5; 13 bases are shared with TRBD2. Losses at the gene ends were 5 bases for V and 4 bases for J; bases not matched to a gene: 4. Germline V gives CDR1 SEHNR, CDR2 FQNEAQ (reference sequence). The CDR3 is made up of 15 amino acids. The CDR3 protein is CASSVGTSGIETQYF. CDR3 nucleotides: TGTGCCAGCAGCGTCGGGACTAGCGGGATAGAGACCCAGTACTTC.

Only one count was recorded for this clone. This rearrangement joins TRBV2 to TRBJ2-3; TRBD1 might be the D (6 bases). Germline V lookup: CDR1 SNHLY, CDR2 FYNNEI. The V gene lost 4 bases and the J gene lost 1 base, with 12 bases spanning the gap. This CDR3 is 15 amino acids long. The CDR3 here is CASSVYRVGTDTQYF. CDR3 sequence (DNA): TGTGCCAGCAGTGTATACAGGGTTGGCACAGATACGCAGTATTTT.

The J gene is TRBJ2-7, the V gene TRBV7-6; TRBD2 matches 7 bases. CDR3 length: 16 residues. V lost 4 bases and J lost 3; bases outside the gene matches: 12. CDR1 and CDR2 from the germline V gene are SGHVS and FNYEAQ. CDR3 DNA sequence: TGTGCCAGCAGCTCAGCCAGCACGGGAGGACACTACGAGCAGTACTTC. Its protein product is CASSSASTGGHYEQYF.

This clone has only a few counts. CDR3 region: CASSQDWDRDGYTF. The CDR3 region has the DNA TGCGCCAGCAGCCAAGATTGGGACAGGGATGGCTACACCTTC. The chain couples TRBV4-3 to TRBJ1-2; 9 bases map to TRBD1. The CDR3 extends over 14 amino acids. V was pared by 0 bases and J by 6 bases, with 2 bases of the junction left unmatched. Germline CDR1 LGHNA, CDR2 YSLEER.

The rearrangement links TRBV2 to TRBJ2-3; 7 bases are a match to TRBD2. V shed 6 bases and J 3 bases; nucleotides not matched to a gene: 9. This CDR3 is built from 15 residues. Germline CDR1 and CDR2: SNHLY and FYNNEI. The CDR3 loop reads CASRGGVGQTDTQYF. Written as DNA, the CDR3 is TGTGCCAGCAGGGGGGGGGTGGGGCAGACAGATACGCAGTATTTT.

The chain combines TRBV12-1 with TRBJ1-1; the table's D gene call, TRBD1, was not cross checked with the DNA. TRBV12-1 is deemed a pseudogene. This CDR3 has 15 residues. The CDR3 loop reads CASSPTQGLPTEAFF. CDR3 DNA sequence: TGTGCCAGCAGCCCAACGCAGGGGCTGCCCACTGAAGCTTTCTTT.

V gene TRBV7-8 combines with J gene TRBJ2-1; 12 bases map to TRBD2. This CDR3 has 13 amino acids. V was pared by 8 bases and J by 5 bases, with 1 base of the junction left unmatched. Germline CDR1 and CDR2: SGHVS and FQNEAQ. CDR3 sequence reads: CASGLAGNNEQFF. The CDR3 coding sequence is TGTGCCAGCGGACTAGCGGGGAACAATGAGCAGTTCTTC. The full variable domain, its missing parts supplied by reference TRBV7-8 and TRBJ2-1, is GAGVSQSPRYKVAKRGQDVALRCDPISGHVSLFWYQQALGQGPEFLTYFQNEAQLDKSGLPSDRFFAERPEGSVSTLKIQRTQQEDSAVYLCASGLAGNNEQFFGPGTRLTVL.

A remark on this clone: At one end, the junction sequence differs from germline, possibly due to a read error. This sequence joins TRBV11-3 and TRBJ2-5; D uncertain. The CDR3 length is 13 residues. In germline, CDR1 is SGHNT, CDR2 YENEEA. CDR3 sequence reads: CASSAALEEAQYF. The DNA of the CDR3 is TGTGCCAGCAGCGCCGCACTGGAAGAGGCCCAGTACTTC.

This rearrangement joins TRBV7-9 to TRBJ1-5; 8 nucleotides align to TRBD1. V lost 5 bases to trimming and J lost 1 base; unmatched junction nucleotides: 4. The germline CDR1 and CDR2 sequences are SEHNR and FQNEAQ (reference sequence). CDR3 length: 15 amino acids. DNA of the CDR3: TGTGCCAGCAGCCCAGGGACAGGAAGCAATCAGCCCCAGCATTTT. Residues: CASSPGTGSNQPQHF.

The V and J genes are TRBV23-1 and TRBJ1-2; TRBD1 is a possible D gene (5 bases). TRBV23-1 is designated an ORF whose function remains uncertain. The CDR3 is 12 amino acids. Trimming shortened V by 11 bases and J by 2 bases, and 12 bases separated the two germline ends. CDR3 residues: CAGGAGNYGYTF. In nucleotides, the CDR3 is TGCGCCGGTGGGGCCGGGAACTATGGCTACACCTTC.